This entry concerns a single T cell receptor (beta chain). Researchers ran immunoSEQ v3.0 at survey level. Sequencing was performed with immunoSEQ multiplex PCR; in TCRdb, only in-frame clones are kept and a portion is missing. Among under 20,000 clones listed, around 74% were seen once. The data are from a study of long-term antiretroviral therapy in people with HIV. Germline trimming cut 4 bases from V and 7 bases from J; bases unmatched to any gene: 22. Germline V gene data show CDR1 as SGHVS and CDR2 as FQNEAQ. CDR3 length: 19 amino acids. Sequenced material: unsorted PBMCs, taken at the start of antiretroviral therapy, before treatment. The clonotype originates from a man aged 18 to 35 with HIV. This chain links TRBV7-8 with TRBJ2-7; 10 bases fit TRBD1. The chain's CDR3 is CASSSPGTGALLIGGEQYF. The CDR3 DNA reads as TGTGCCAGCAGCTCTCCAGGGACAGGGGCACTCCTGATAGGTGGGGAGCAGTACTTC.